This T cell receptor beta chain comes out of a study of cytomegalovirus exposure and HLA in healthy donors. The data were produced by immunoSEQ multiplex PCR, yet TCRdb's version contains in-frame clones alone and is incomplete. The sample lists 70,000 to 80,000 clones, around 94% occurring once. V gave up 3 bases and J gave up 1 base, with 12 bases separating them. Germline assignment: CDR1 SEHNR and CDR2 FQNEAQ (reference sequence). CDR3 length: 15 residues. J is TRBJ1-1 and V is TRBV7-9, with D maybe TRBD1 (6 bases). The source is a woman aged 18-29 years in good health and CMV-seronegative. Sequencing was carried out using PBMCs. CDR3 sequence (DNA): TGTGCCAGCAGCTTTTCTGACAGGAGGAACACTGAAGCTTTCTTT. It yields the protein CASSFSDRRNTEAFF.